The T cell receptor (beta chain) under discussion was sequenced for a study of cytomegalovirus exposure and HLA in healthy donors. Study at large: As an earlier analysis found, 150 million to 200 million T cells yielded fewer than 130 million unique TCR beta sequences. Early released data had 65 million to 100 million unique TCRs, all coming from HLA-typed donors.

The PCR employed 60 Vbeta primers together with 13 Jbeta primers. As originally analysed: A later analysis counted 65 million to 90 million unique TCR beta chains, some 10 million shared. The table came from immunoSEQ multiplex PCR; TCRdb's copy has only in-frame clones and leaves some out. Clonal size and the V and J genes are those of that table, whereas D and trimming came from the DNA. The sample lists about 190,000 clones, roughly 82% occurring once. V dropped 6 bases and J dropped 4 bases, with 16 bases sitting between them. Germline values: CDR1 MNHNS, CDR2 SASEGT. This CDR3 comprises 15 residues. Study-wide results and caveats: Versus the approximately 670-donor mean, an Asian-associated ancestry cluster reportedly showed fewer N-insertions in a later analysis.

As to this clone: The antigen is unknown.

Material: PBMCs. V gene TRBV6-1 combines with J gene TRBJ1-5; tentative D call: TRBD1 (6 bases). This sequence was found in a woman between 50 and 59 years old in good health and CMV-seropositive. CDR3 DNA sequence: TGTGCCAGCAGCGCACTTTCAGGGGAGAATCAGCCCCAGCATTTT. As protein: CASSALSGENQPQHF.